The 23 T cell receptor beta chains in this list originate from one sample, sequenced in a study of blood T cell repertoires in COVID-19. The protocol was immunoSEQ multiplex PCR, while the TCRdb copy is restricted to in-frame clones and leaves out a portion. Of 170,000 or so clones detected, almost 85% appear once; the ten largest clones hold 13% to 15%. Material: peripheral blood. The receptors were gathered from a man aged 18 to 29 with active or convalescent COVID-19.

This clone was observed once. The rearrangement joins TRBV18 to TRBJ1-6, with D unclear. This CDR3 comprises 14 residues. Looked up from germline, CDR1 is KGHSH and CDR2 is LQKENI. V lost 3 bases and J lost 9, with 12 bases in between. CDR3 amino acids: CASSPDSRGSPLHF. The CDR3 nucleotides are TGTGCCAGCTCACCGGACTCCCGAGGTTCACCCCTCCACTTT.

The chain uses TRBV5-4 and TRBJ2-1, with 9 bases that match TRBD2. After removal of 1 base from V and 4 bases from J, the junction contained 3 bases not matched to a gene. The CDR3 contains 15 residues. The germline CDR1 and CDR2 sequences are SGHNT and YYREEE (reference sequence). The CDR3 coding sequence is TGTGCCAGCAGCTTGTCCGCGGGGGGGTACAATGAGCAGTTCTTC. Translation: CASSLSAGGYNEQFF.

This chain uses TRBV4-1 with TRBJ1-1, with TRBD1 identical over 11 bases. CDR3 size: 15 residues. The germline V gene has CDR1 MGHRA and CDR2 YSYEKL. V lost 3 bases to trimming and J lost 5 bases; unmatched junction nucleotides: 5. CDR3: CASSHADRGHTEAFF. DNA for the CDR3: TGCGCCAGCAGCCATGCGGACAGGGGGCATACTGAAGCTTTCTTT.

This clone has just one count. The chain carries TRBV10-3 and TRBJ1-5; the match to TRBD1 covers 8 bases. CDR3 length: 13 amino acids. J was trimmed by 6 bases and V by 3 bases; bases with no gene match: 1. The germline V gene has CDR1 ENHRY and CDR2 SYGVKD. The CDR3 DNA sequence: TGTGCCATCAGTGAAGACAGGGGTCAGCCCCAGCATTTT. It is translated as CAISEDRGQPQHF.

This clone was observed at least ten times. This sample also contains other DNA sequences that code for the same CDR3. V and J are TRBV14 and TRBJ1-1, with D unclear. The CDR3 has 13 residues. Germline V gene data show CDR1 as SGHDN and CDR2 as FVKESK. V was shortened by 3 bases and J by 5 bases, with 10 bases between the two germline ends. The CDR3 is CASSQSTRTEAFF. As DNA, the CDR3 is TGTGCCAGCAGCCAGAGTACGAGGACTGAAGCTTTCTTT.

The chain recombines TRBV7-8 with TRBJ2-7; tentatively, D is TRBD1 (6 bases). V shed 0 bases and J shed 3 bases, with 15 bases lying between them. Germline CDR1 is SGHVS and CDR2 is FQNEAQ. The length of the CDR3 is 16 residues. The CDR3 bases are TGTGCCAGCAGCTTAGCGGGTTTGGTCAGGGGCTACGAGCAGTACTTC. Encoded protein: CASSLAGLVRGYEQYF.

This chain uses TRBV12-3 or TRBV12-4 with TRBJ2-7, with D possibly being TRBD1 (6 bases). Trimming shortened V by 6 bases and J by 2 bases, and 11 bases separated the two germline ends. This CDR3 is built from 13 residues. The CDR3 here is CASRKGQPYEQYF. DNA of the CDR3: TGTGCCAGCAGGAAAGGACAGCCCTACGAGCAGTACTTC.

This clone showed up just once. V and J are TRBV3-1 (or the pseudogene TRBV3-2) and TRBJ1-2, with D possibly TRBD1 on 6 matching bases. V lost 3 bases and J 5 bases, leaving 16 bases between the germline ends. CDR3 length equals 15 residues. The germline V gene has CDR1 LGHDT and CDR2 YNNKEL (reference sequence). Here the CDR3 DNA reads TGTGCCAGCAGCCATGCTTGGACAGCTGGTTATGGCTACACCTTC. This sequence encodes CASSHAWTAGYGYTF.

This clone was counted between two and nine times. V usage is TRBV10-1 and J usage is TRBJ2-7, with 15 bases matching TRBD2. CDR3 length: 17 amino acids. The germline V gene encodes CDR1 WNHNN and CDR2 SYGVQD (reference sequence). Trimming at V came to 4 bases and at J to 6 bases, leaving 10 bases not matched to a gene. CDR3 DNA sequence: TGCGCCAGCAGTGGGACTAGCGGGAGGGCCATTGTTCCCGAGCAGTACTTC. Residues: CASSGTSGRAIVPEQYF.

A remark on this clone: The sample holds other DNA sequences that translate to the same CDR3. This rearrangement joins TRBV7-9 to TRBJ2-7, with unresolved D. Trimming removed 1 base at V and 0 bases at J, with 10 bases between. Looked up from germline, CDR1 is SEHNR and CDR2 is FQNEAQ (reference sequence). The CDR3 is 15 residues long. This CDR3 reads CASSLGSTSSYEQYF. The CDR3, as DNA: TGTGCCAGCAGCTTAGGCTCCACGAGCTCCTACGAGCAGTACTTC.

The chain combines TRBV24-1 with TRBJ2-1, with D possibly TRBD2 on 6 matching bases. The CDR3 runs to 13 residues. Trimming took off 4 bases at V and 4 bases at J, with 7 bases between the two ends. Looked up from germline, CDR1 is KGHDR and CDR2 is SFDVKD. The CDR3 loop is CATSERGYNEQFF. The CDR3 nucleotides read TGTGCCACCAGTGAGCGGGGATACAATGAGCAGTTCTTC.

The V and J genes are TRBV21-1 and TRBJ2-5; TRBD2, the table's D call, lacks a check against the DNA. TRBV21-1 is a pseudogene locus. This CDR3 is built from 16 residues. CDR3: CASSSRLAGDQETQYF. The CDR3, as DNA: TGTGCCAGCAGCAGCCGACTAGCGGGGGACCAAGAGACCCAGTACTTC.

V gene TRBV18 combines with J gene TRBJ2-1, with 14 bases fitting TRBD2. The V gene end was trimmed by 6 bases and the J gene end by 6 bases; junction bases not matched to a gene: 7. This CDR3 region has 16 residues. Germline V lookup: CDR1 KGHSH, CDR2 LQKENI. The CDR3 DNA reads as TGTGCCAGCTCCCCGGGACTAGCGGGAGCGGCCAATGAGCAGTTCTTC. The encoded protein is CASSPGLAGAANEQFF.

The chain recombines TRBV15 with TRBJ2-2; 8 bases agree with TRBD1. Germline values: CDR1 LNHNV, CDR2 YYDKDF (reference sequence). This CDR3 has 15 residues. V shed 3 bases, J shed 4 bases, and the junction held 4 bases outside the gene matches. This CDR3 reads CATSSRTGGTGELFF. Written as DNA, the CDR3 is TGTGCCACCAGCAGCAGAACAGGGGGCACCGGGGAGCTGTTTTTT. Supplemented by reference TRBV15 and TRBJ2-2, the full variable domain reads DAMVIQNPRYQVTQFGKPVTLSCSQTLNHNVMYWYQQKSSQAPKLLFHYYDKDFNNEADTPDNFQSRRPNTSFCFLDIRSPGLGDTAMYLCATSSRTGGTGELFFGEGSRLTVL.

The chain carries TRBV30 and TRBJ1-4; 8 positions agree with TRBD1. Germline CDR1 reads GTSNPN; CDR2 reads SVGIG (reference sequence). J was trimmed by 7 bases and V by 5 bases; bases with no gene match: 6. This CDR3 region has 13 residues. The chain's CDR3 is CAWAGTGGEKLFF. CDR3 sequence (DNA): TGTGCCTGGGCCGGGACAGGAGGTGAAAAACTGTTTTTT.

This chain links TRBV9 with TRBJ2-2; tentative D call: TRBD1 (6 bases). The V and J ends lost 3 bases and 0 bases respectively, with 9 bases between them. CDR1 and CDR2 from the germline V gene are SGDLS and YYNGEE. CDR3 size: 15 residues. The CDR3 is CASSAGHTNTGELFF. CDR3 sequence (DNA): TGTGCCAGCAGCGCGGGACATACGAACACCGGGGAGCTGTTTTTT. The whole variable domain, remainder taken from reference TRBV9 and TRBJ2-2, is DSGVTQTPKHLITATGQRVTLRCSPRSGDLSVYWYQQSLDQGLQFLIQYYNGEERAKGNILERFSAQQFPDLHSELNLSSLELGDSALYFCASSAGHTNTGELFFGEGSRLTVL.

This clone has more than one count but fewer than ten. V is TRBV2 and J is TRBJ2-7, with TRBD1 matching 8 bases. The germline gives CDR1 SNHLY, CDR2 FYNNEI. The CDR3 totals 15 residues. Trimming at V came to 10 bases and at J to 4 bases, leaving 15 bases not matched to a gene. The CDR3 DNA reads TGTGCCACCCTTGTAAGGACAGGGATGGGGTACGAGCAGTACTTC. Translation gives CATLVRTGMGYEQYF.

CDR3 loop: CASSDYTGITEAFF. The CDR3 DNA is TGTGCCAGCAGTGATTATACAGGGATAACTGAAGCTTTCTTT. The chain combines TRBV2 with TRBJ1-1; tentative D call: TRBD1 (6 bases). The V gene lost 3 bases and the J gene lost 5 bases, with 13 bases spanning the gap. Germline loops: CDR1 SNHLY, CDR2 FYNNEI. The CDR3 consists of 14 residues.

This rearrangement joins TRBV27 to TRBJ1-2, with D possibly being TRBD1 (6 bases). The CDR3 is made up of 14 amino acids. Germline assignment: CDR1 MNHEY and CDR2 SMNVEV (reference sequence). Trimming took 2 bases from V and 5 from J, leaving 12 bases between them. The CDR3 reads CASSLTGFGYGYTF. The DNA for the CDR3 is TGTGCCAGCAGTTTAACAGGGTTCGGGTATGGCTACACCTTC.

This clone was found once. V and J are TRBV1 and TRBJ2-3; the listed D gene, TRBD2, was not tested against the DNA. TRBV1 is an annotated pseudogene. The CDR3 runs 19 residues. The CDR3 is CTSSQGETSGGGSTDTQYF. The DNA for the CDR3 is TGCACCAGCAGCCAAGGAGAGACTAGCGGGGGGGGAAGCACAGATACGCAGTATTTT.

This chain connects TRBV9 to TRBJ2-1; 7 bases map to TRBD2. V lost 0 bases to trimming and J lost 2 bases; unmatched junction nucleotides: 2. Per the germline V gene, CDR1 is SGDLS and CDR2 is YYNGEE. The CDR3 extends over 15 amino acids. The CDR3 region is CASSVGAGAYNEQFF. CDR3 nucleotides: TGTGCCAGCAGCGTAGGTGCGGGAGCCTACAATGAGCAGTTCTTC.

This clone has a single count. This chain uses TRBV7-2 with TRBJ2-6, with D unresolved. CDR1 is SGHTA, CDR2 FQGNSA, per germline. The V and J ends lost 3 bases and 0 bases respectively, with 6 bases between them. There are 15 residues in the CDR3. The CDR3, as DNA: TGTGCCAGCAGCTTCGTCCCCTCTGGGGCCAACGTCCTGACTTTC. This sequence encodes CASSFVPSGANVLTF.

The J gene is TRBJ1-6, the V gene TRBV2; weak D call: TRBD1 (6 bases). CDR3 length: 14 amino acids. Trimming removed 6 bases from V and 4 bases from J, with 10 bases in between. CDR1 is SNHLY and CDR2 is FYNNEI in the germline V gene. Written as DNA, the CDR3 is TGTGCCAGCAGATGGGACATTTATAATTCACCCCTCCACTTT. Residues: CASRWDIYNSPLHF.